The 28 T cell receptor beta chains below all came from one sample that was sequenced in a study of T and B cells in COVID-19 patients. Multiplex PCR with BIOMED2 TRB-A/B primer pools amplified TRB rearrangements. Using its own MiXCR run on the multiplex PCR reads, TCRdb lists one record per CDR3 protein. The sample yields 6,500 to 8,000 distinct CDR3 sequences, roughly 25% seen once. From blood, about 240-550 ng of genomic DNA served as TRB template. The sample taken for sequencing was blood. The receptors stem from a human donor with active COVID-19.

This CDR3 reads CASSQQQGSYGYTF. CDR3 nucleotide sequence: TGCGCCAGCAGCCAGCAACAGGGGAGCTATGGCTACACCTTC. This chain joins TRBV4-3 and TRBJ1-2; 7 bases align to TRBD1. Germline trimming cut 3 bases from V and 4 bases from J; bases unmatched to any gene: 5. Germline loops: CDR1 LGHNA, CDR2 YSLEER. The CDR3 loop spans 14 amino acids.

The chain employs TRBV12-3 or TRBV12-4 and TRBJ1-3; D gene unclear. The CDR3 has 14 residues. V shed 7 bases and J shed 0 bases, with 10 bases lying between them. This CDR3 reads CASNEPSSGNTIYF. DNA of the CDR3: TGTGCCAGCAACGAGCCGAGCTCTGGAAACACCATATATTTT.

The chain uses TRBV20-1 and TRBJ2-1; 7 positions agree with TRBD2. Per the germline V gene, CDR1 is DFQATT and CDR2 is SNEGSKA (reference sequence). The CDR3 length is 15 residues. V lost 5 bases to trimming and J lost 4 bases; unmatched junction nucleotides: 11. The CDR3 DNA reads TGCAGTGCTGGATTGACTAGCTACTCTTACAATGAGCAGTTCTTC. Amino acids: CSAGLTSYSYNEQFF.

The V call is TRBV10-3, the J call TRBJ2-2; weak D call: TRBD1 (6 bases). The germline gives CDR1 ENHRY, CDR2 SYGVKD. This CDR3 contains 17 residues. Between the trimmed V and J ends, which lost 0 bases and 1 base, there was a span of 12 bases. The CDR3 sequence: CAISESIWGQNTGELFF. CDR3 DNA: TGTGCCATCAGTGAGTCGATTTGGGGACAGAACACCGGGGAGCTGTTTTTT.

Relative to its sample, this clonotype is medium-sized (0.01 to 0.1%). The chain uses TRBV19 and TRBJ2-3; possible D gene TRBD1, 6 bases. Germline CDR1 and CDR2: LNHDA and SQIVND (reference sequence). This CDR3 is 14 amino acids long. Trimming removed 4 bases from V and 1 base from J, with 9 bases in between. CDR3 nucleotide sequence: TGTGCCAGTAGTAGGCGGACAGGCACAGATACGCAGTATTTT. Protein: CASSRRTGTDTQYF.

The sample holds many counts of this clonotype. In DNA, the CDR3 is TGTGCCAGCAGTGGAAATGCGGGATCCGGTAATGAGCAGTTCTTC. It encodes CASSGNAGSGNEQFF. The chain couples TRBV6-4 to TRBJ2-1, with a tentative D call TRBD2 (6 bases). CDR3 length equals 15 residues. Trimming stripped 4 bases from V and 7 bases from J, with 17 bases between. Germline CDR1 reads MRHNA; CDR2 reads SNTAGT.

V usage is TRBV11-2 and J usage is TRBJ1-3; D is ambiguous. Trimming left V 2 bases short and J 4 bases short, with 12 bases between. The CDR3 has 15 amino acids. Germline lookup yields CDR1 SGHAT and CDR2 FQNNGV. The CDR3 sequence: CASSLMKGSGNTIYF. CDR3 sequence (DNA): TGTGCCAGCAGCTTAATGAAGGGTTCCGGAAACACCATATATTTT.

The table lists this clonotype with a few counts. The chain combines TRBV4-3 with TRBJ2-3, with no clear D. The V gene lost 0 bases and the J gene lost 2 bases, with 9 bases spanning the gap. CDR1 is LGHNA and CDR2 is YSLEER in the germline V gene. This CDR3 is 15 amino acids long. CDR3 nucleotides: TGCGCCAGCAGCCAAGATCGGCGGTCCACAGATACGCAGTATTTT. Its protein is CASSQDRRSTDTQYF.

This clonotype rates as medium-sized. The chain employs TRBV7-9 and TRBJ1-3; D unresolved. With 1 base removed from V and 5 bases from J, the gap between germline ends came to 9 bases. The CDR3 covers 14 residues. Germline V gives CDR1 SEHNR, CDR2 FQNEAQ (reference sequence). In DNA, the CDR3 is TGTGCCAGCAGCTTAGAGTGGGTGAGAAACACCATATATTTT. Protein sequence: CASSLEWVRNTIYF.

For this clonotype: Germline is not matched at one junction end, which may reflect a read error. V and J are TRBV5-4 and TRBJ1-4; D remains ambiguous. Germline V CDR1 and CDR2: SGHNT, YYREEE (reference sequence). The CDR3 has 14 residues. The CDR3 DNA reads TGTGCCAGCAGCCCGGACTCCCCGGAGAAAAAACTGTTATTT. Encoded protein: CASSPDSPEKKLLF.

This clonotype is medium-sized by share. The V and J genes are TRBV29-1 and TRBJ1-2; TRBD1 matches 8 bases. Germline V CDR1 and CDR2: SQVTM, ANQGSEA. This CDR3 comprises 13 residues. Trimming removed 6 bases from V and 3 bases from J; junction bases left unmatched: 6. CDR3 loop: CSVLQGAYYGYTF. CDR3 in DNA: TGCAGCGTCCTGCAGGGGGCTTACTATGGCTACACCTTC.

This chain links TRBV10-3 with TRBJ2-3; 9 bases are a match to TRBD2. Per germline, CDR1 ENHRY and CDR2 SYGVKD. The CDR3 is 15 amino acids. Trimming cost V 4 bases and J 6 bases; bases outside gene matches: 8. CDR3 bases: TGTGCCATCAGTGTTAGCGGGGGCCCCGGGGATACGCAGTATTTT. It specifies CAISVSGGPGDTQYF.

The chain is built from TRBV7-2 and TRBJ1-1; D is unresolved. CDR1 and CDR2 (germline): SGHTA, FQGNSA. The CDR3 consists of 16 residues. Deletions cut 3 bases from V and 1 base from J, with 15 bases between. The CDR3 sequence: CASSLRRLSQNTEAFF. Here the CDR3 DNA reads TGTGCCAGCAGCTTGCGTCGTTTAAGTCAGAACACTGAAGCTTTCTTT.

This chain uses TRBV4-3 with TRBJ2-3; 9 bases fit TRBD1. J was trimmed by 2 bases and V by 4 bases; bases with no gene match: 4. The CDR3 runs to 15 residues. Germline CDR1 and CDR2: LGHNA and YSLEER. The CDR3 sequence is CASSRTGADTDTQYF. CDR3 sequence (DNA): TGCGCCAGCAGCCGGACAGGGGCCGACACAGATACGCAGTATTTT.

The V and J genes are TRBV6-2 or TRBV6-3 and TRBJ1-5; D not resolved. This CDR3 contains 17 residues. V was shortened by 2 bases and J by 1 base, with 15 bases between the two germline ends. From germline, CDR1 is MNHEY and CDR2 SVGEGT. The CDR3 nucleotides read TGTGCCAGCAGTTACAGCCTAGGGATCGGGAGCAATCAGCCCCAGCATTTT. Protein sequence: CASSYSLGIGSNQPQHF.

This clonotype is labeled as medium-sized. The chain employs TRBV29-1 and TRBJ2-3; 13 bases are shared with TRBD2. This CDR3 comprises 15 residues. After removal of 6 bases from V and 2 bases from J, the junction contained 5 bases not matched to a gene. CDR1 is SQVTM, CDR2 ANQGSEA, per germline. The chain's CDR3 is CSVLGTSGATDTQYF. The CDR3 DNA sequence: TGCAGCGTCCTAGGGACTAGCGGGGCCACAGATACGCAGTATTTT.

By sample fraction, this clonotype is medium-sized. The CDR3 nucleotides are TGTGCCAGCAGCTATGGACTAACCGTCACAGATACGCAGTATTTT. This encodes CASSYGLTVTDTQYF. The J gene is TRBJ2-3, the V gene TRBV5-6; D may be TRBD2 (6 bases). Germline V gene sequence: CDR1 SGHDT, CDR2 YYEEEE. The germline V and J ends were trimmed by 3 bases and 2 bases, with 13 bases remaining between them. CDR3 length: 15 residues.

In this sample, this clonotype turned up once. The chain has TRBV7-2 and TRBJ1-6; D may be TRBD1 (5 bases). The length of the CDR3 is 15 residues. Germline loops: CDR1 SGHTA, CDR2 FQGNSA. Trimming removed 5 bases from V and 4 bases from J, with 12 bases in between. This CDR3 is CASSVGTAYNSPLHF. CDR3 DNA: TGTGCCAGCAGCGTCGGGACCGCATATAATTCACCCCTCCACTTT.

In this sample, this clonotype turned up a few times. The CDR3 nucleotides are TGTGCCAGCAGCCGCCCCGGGGGAATTTCATATAGCAATCAGCCCCAGCATTTT. It is translated as CASSRPGGISYSNQPQHF. The chain combines TRBV6-6 with TRBJ1-5; tentative D call: TRBD1 (5 bases). Germline V gene data show CDR1 as MNHNY and CDR2 as SVGAGI (reference sequence). The CDR3 has 18 residues. The V end was cut by 6 bases, the J end by 0 bases, with 21 bases between.

The chain uses TRBV6-1 and TRBJ2-6; tentatively, D is TRBD2 (7 bases). The CDR3 runs 19 residues. Germline V gives CDR1 MNHNS, CDR2 SASEGT. Deletions cut 6 bases from V and 0 bases from J, with 21 bases between. CDR3 region: CASSQVLGGGSSGANVLTF. For the CDR3, the DNA is TGTGCCAGCAGCCAAGTATTGGGGGGGGGCAGCTCTGGGGCCAACGTCCTGACTTTC.

This clonotype is labeled as medium-sized. This chain joins TRBV29-1 and TRBJ2-3; D gene unclear. The CDR3 length is 10 residues. The V and J ends lost 4 bases and 9 bases respectively, with 8 bases between them. Germline V CDR1 and CDR2: SQVTM, ANQGSEA. The CDR3 DNA reads as TGCAGCGTTGGAGAAGCCACGCAGTATTTT. It yields the protein CSVGEATQYF.

This clonotype has just one count. The V gene is TRBV11-1, the J gene TRBJ2-5; 7 bases map to TRBD2. Germline values: CDR1 SGHAT, CDR2 FQDESV (reference sequence). The CDR3 consists of 14 residues. Trimming removed 2 bases from V and 5 bases from J; junction bases left unmatched: 5. Here the CDR3 reads CASSLRLAEETQYF. The CDR3 nucleotides are TGTGCCAGCAGCTTAAGGCTAGCGGAGGAGACCCAGTACTTC.

The chain uses TRBV12-3 or TRBV12-4 and TRBJ1-5; TRBD1 might be the D (6 bases). The CDR3 covers 14 residues. Trimming pared 6 bases from V and 3 bases from J, leaving 12 bases between. The CDR3, as DNA: TGTGCCAGCAGCCGAGGGGGTGACAATCAGCCCCAGCATTTT. Translating it yields CASSRGGDNQPQHF.

This clonotype was observed a handful of times. V is TRBV7-7 and J is TRBJ1-6; D ambiguous. The CDR3 contains 14 residues. Trimming removed 2 bases from V and 9 bases from J, with 11 bases in between. Germline CDR1 and CDR2: SSHAT and FNYEAQ (reference sequence). The CDR3 spells CASSLYIFLSPLHF. CDR3 in DNA: TGTGCCAGCAGCTTATACATTTTTCTTTCACCCCTCCACTTT.

This clonotype ranks as medium-sized. This chain uses TRBV29-1 with TRBJ1-2; D call uncertain. This CDR3 is built from 12 residues. Germline assignment: CDR1 SQVTM and CDR2 ANQGSEA. Trimming took off 7 bases at V and 4 bases at J, with 13 bases between the two ends. CDR3 residues: CSGRNNRYGYTF. CDR3 bases: TGCAGCGGTCGTAATAACCGCTATGGCTACACCTTC.

This clonotype is deemed medium-sized. The genes are TRBV19 and TRBJ2-2; 9 bases are a match to TRBD2. CDR3 length: 15 residues. In germline, CDR1 is LNHDA, CDR2 SQIVND (reference sequence). The junction had 3 bases not matched to a gene; V was cut back by 4 bases and J by 3 bases. CDR3 nucleotide sequence: TGTGCCAGTAGTAAGGGACTAGCCGACACCGGGGAGCTGTTTTTT. It encodes CASSKGLADTGELFF.

This clonotype was picked up many times. V usage is TRBV6-5 and J usage is TRBJ1-2, with a weak D call TRBD1 (6 bases). CDR1 and CDR2 (germline): MNHEY, SVGAGI. The CDR3 length is 13 residues. Deletions cut 8 bases from V and 5 bases from J, with 15 bases between. For the CDR3, the DNA is TGTGCCAGCTTGGACAGTGAAGGTTATGGCTACACCTTC. Protein: CASLDSEGYGYTF.

In this sample, this clonotype is medium-sized. The chain is built from TRBV29-1 and TRBJ1-2; the D is unclear. Trimming removed 4 bases at V and 3 bases at J, with 15 bases between. Germline V lookup: CDR1 SQVTM, CDR2 ANQGSEA. The CDR3 is made up of 14 amino acids. The CDR3 DNA follows: TGCAGCGTTGTCTCAGCCCGAGGATACTATGGCTACACCTTC. It is translated as CSVVSARGYYGYTF.